This T cell receptor (beta chain) was sequenced during a study of metastatic and nonmetastatic thyroid tumors. Study-wide background: Repertoires of blood and of tissue (tumor or nodule) from malignant and benign thyroid patients were compared.

This clone was recorded at least ten times. MiXCR was used by TCRdb to re-call the PCR reads. The table records tens of thousands of clones, around 13% of them present only once. The CDR3 runs 15 residues. Unmatched junction bases numbered 13, after V lost 8 bases and J lost 1 base. In germline, CDR1 is DFQATT, CDR2 SNEGSKA (reference sequence). Thyroid surgery had not been preceded by any treatment in any patient. Sequencing input: blood. This sequence joins TRBV20-1 and TRBJ1-2, with 7 bases lining up with TRBD1. This receptor was obtained from a female donor with papillary thyroid cancer or a benign thyroid nodule (not recorded which). Some clones in this sample may be carry-over from other donors' samples. CDR3 nucleotide sequence: TGCAGTTTTGGGACAGCCAAAACCCTTAACTATGGCTACACCTTC. This codes for CSFGTAKTLNYGYTF.